The clone carrying this T cell receptor beta chain occurred a few times. This record belongs to a study of T cells after yellow fever vaccination. The CDR3 is 15 residues long. J gave up 4 bases and V 8 bases, and 13 bases lay outside the gene matches. In germline, CDR1 is MNHNS, CDR2 SASEGT. TCR cDNA, made by 5'RACE template switching, carried an added universal primer site and UMIs. TCRdb re-called the 5' RACE reads through MiXCR, storing one row per CDR3 protein. The sample lists around 590,000 distinct CDR3 sequences; around an eighth were seen once. The source material was PBMCs, sampled on the day of the yellow fever booster vaccination. This TCR came from a man younger than 45 who received the YFV17D yellow fever vaccine. This chain joins TRBV6-1 and TRBJ2-7, with 8 bases aligning to TRBD2. The CDR3 DNA is TGTGCCAGCGTCCAAGGGGGACTAGTTAATTACGAGCAGTACTTC. Amino acid sequence: CASVQGGLVNYEQYF.